The rows below give T cell receptor beta chains drawn from one sample of a study of shared clonotypes between healthy human individuals. Generated by immunoSEQ multiplex PCR, the TCRdb table keeps only in-frame clones and is missing some. This repertoire shows roughly 640,000 clones, more than 95% found once; its top ten account for around 0.06%. Sequenced input: naive CD4+ T cells sorted from blood. The receptors were sampled from a woman between 25 and 40 years old in good health. The CDR3 runs from the conserved cysteine through the conserved F or W. Fields, in order: V gene, clone size, J gene, D gene, CDR3 DNA, CDR3 protein. The D gene is left open where the match is weak. Expanded clones get a size class; other rows say once, few or many, or leave the size out.

v_gene: TRBV28
abundance: .
j_gene: TRBJ2-1
d_gene: .
CDR3nt: TGTGCCAGCAGCACACCGGGACCCGGATACAATGAGCAGTTCTTC
CDR3aa: CASSTPGPGYNEQFF

v_gene: TRBV29-1
abundance: .
j_gene: TRBJ1-4
d_gene: .
CDR3nt: TGCAGCGCTGGAGGGAGGGGGGAAAAACTGTTTTTT
CDR3aa: CSAGGRGEKLFF

v_gene: TRBV19
abundance: .
j_gene: TRBJ2-7
d_gene: TRBD2
CDR3nt: TGTGCCAGTAGTTCTAGCGGGATATTCTACGAGCAGTACTTC
CDR3aa: CASSSSGIFYEQYF

v_gene: TRBV19
abundance: once
j_gene: TRBJ2-3
d_gene: TRBD2
CDR3nt: TGTGCCAGTTCCGGGAGGGATATTGATACGCAGTATTTT
CDR3aa: CASSGRDIDTQYF

v_gene: TRBV10-1
abundance: .
j_gene: TRBJ2-2
d_gene: TRBD1
CDR3nt: TGCGCCAGCAGTGTTTGGGGGACAGCAACCGGGGAGCTGTTTTTT
CDR3aa: CASSVWGTATGELFF

v_gene: TRBV5-1
abundance: .
j_gene: TRBJ2-2
d_gene: .
CDR3nt: TGCGCCAGCAGCGCCGCAGTCCCGAACACCGGGGAGCTGTTTTTT
CDR3aa: CASSAAVPNTGELFF

v_gene: TRBV5-1
abundance: .
j_gene: TRBJ1-2
d_gene: .
CDR3nt: TGCGCCAGCAGCTTGAGGGGTGGCTACACCTTC
CDR3aa: CASSLRGGYTF

v_gene: TRBV28
abundance: few
j_gene: TRBJ1-5
d_gene: .
CDR3nt: TGTGCCAGCAGTTTGGGGGGGCAGCCCCAGCATTTT
CDR3aa: CASSLGGQPQHF

v_gene: TRBV28
abundance: .
j_gene: TRBJ1-2
d_gene: TRBD1
CDR3nt: TGTGCCAGCAGTACCCCAGGGGGTTCAAAGACCTATGGCTACACCTTC
CDR3aa: CASSTPGGSKTYGYTF

v_gene: TRBV7-8
abundance: .
j_gene: TRBJ2-1
d_gene: .
CDR3nt: TGTGCCAGCAGCTTAGTTAGAGGGGCCAACTCCTACAATGAGCAGTTCTTC
CDR3aa: CASSLVRGANSYNEQFF

v_gene: TRBV18
abundance: .
j_gene: TRBJ1-5
d_gene: .
CDR3nt: TGTGCCAGCTCACCCCAACAGGAAAATCAGCCCCAGCATTTT
CDR3aa: CASSPQQENQPQHF

v_gene: TRBV7-9
abundance: .
j_gene: TRBJ1-3
d_gene: .
CDR3nt: TGTGCCAGCAGCACGACCCCTCGAGTTTCACCCTCTGGAAACACCATATATTTT
CDR3aa: CASSTTPRVSPSGNTIYF

v_gene: TRBV2
abundance: .
j_gene: TRBJ2-7
d_gene: .
CDR3nt: TGTGCCAGCAGGGACTGGGACGTCGGCTACGAGCAGTACTTC
CDR3aa: CASRDWDVGYEQYF

v_gene: TRBV6-5
abundance: once
j_gene: TRBJ1-4
d_gene: .
CDR3nt: TGTGCCAGCAGTTACAGTCTGGGCGAAAAACTGTTTTTT
CDR3aa: CASSYSLGEKLFF

v_gene: TRBV28
abundance: .
j_gene: TRBJ2-7
d_gene: TRBD1
CDR3nt: TGTGCCAGCAGCCAAACCGGGACAGGGTCGGTCGAGCAGTACTTC
CDR3aa: CASSQTGTGSVEQYF

v_gene: TRBV25-1
abundance: .
j_gene: TRBJ2-5
d_gene: TRBD2
CDR3nt: TGTGCCAGCGAGCTAGCGGGAGGGTCCAGCACCCAGTACTTC
CDR3aa: CASELAGGSSTQYF

v_gene: TRBV19
abundance: .
j_gene: TRBJ1-1
d_gene: TRBD1
CDR3nt: TGTGCCAGTAGTGGACAGGGCTACACTGAAGCTTTCTTT
CDR3aa: CASSGQGYTEAFF

v_gene: TRBV10-3
abundance: .
j_gene: TRBJ1-2
d_gene: TRBD1
CDR3nt: TGTGCCATCAGTGCCACAGGGGGCTTGGAGGGCTACACCTTC
CDR3aa: CAISATGGLEGYTF

v_gene: TRBV7-9
abundance: .
j_gene: TRBJ2-5
d_gene: .
CDR3nt: TGTGCCAGCAGCTTGCACGAGACCCAGTACTTC
CDR3aa: CASSLHETQYF

v_gene: TRBV4-1
abundance: .
j_gene: TRBJ2-7
d_gene: TRBD2
CDR3nt: TGCGCCAGCAGCCAACGCCCCCCAGCGGGAGGGCCCTACGAGCAGTACTTC
CDR3aa: CASSQRPPAGGPYEQYF

v_gene: TRBV5-8
abundance: .
j_gene: TRBJ2-3
d_gene: .
CDR3nt: TGTGCCAGCAAGCGGGCCGCAGATACGCAGTATTTT
CDR3aa: CASKRAADTQYF

v_gene: TRBV6-4
abundance: .
j_gene: TRBJ1-2
d_gene: .
CDR3nt: TGTGCCAGCAGCTATGGCTACACCTTC
CDR3aa: CASSYGYTF

v_gene: TRBV7-8
abundance: .
j_gene: TRBJ2-3
d_gene: TRBD1
CDR3nt: TGTGCCAGCAGCTTAACAGGGGGCTGGGTGTATCCAGATACGCAGTATTTT
CDR3aa: CASSLTGGWVYPDTQYF

v_gene: TRBV9
abundance: .
j_gene: TRBJ1-3
d_gene: .
CDR3nt: TGTGCCAGCAGCATAACAGGCGGGGGATACTCTGGAAACACCATATATTTT
CDR3aa: CASSITGGGYSGNTIYF

v_gene: TRBV6-1
abundance: few
j_gene: TRBJ1-5
d_gene: .
CDR3nt: TGTGCCAGCAGTGATCCAGGGTTTAATCAGCCCCAGCATTTT
CDR3aa: CASSDPGFNQPQHF

v_gene: TRBV28
abundance: .
j_gene: TRBJ2-4
d_gene: TRBD2
CDR3nt: TGTGCCAGCAGCGCCCTGGGACTAGCGGGATTGGGAAAAAACATTCAGTACTTC
CDR3aa: CASSALGLAGLGKNIQYF

v_gene: TRBV28
abundance: .
j_gene: TRBJ2-5
d_gene: TRBD1
CDR3nt: TGTGCCAGCAGTTTGGGAGACAGGGGTATAGAGCAGTACTTC
CDR3aa: CASSLGDRGIEQYF

v_gene: TRBV15
abundance: .
j_gene: TRBJ2-5
d_gene: .
CDR3nt: TGTGCCACCAGCAGACGCAAAATCGGGCGGTCGATGCGGGTTTATGAGACCCAGTACTTC
CDR3aa: CATSRRKIGRSMRVYETQYF

v_gene: TRBV19
abundance: .
j_gene: TRBJ2-5
d_gene: TRBD2
CDR3nt: TGTGCCAGTAGTTCACGGACTAGCGGGAGGAAGACCCAGTACTTC
CDR3aa: CASSSRTSGRKTQYF